Following are 24 T cell receptor beta chains from one sample sequenced in a study of T cell responses to AZD1222 COVID-19 vaccine (dated by TCRdb to 2020 to 2022). The sample's time point label, decoded: about 28 days (+/-7) after the second vaccine dose. The library relied on the immunoSEQ multiplex PCR assay. TCRdb provides this immuneACCESS table in a form limited to in-frame rearrangements. Some clones are lacking; in checked studies, under half of them reflect an unresolved V gene, and why the rest are absent is not known. Within this sample are around 140,000 clones, with approximately 89% of them counted one time only. The leading ten clones occupy under 2% of the sample. The specimen comprised peripheral blood, sampled 28 days after the second AZD1222 dose. These receptors were obtained from an adult who received the AZD1222 COVID-19 vaccine.

The chain combines TRBV6-5 with TRBJ1-3; 7 bases match TRBD1. CDR1 and CDR2 (germline): MNHEY, SVGAGI. The ends lost 4 bases at V and 0 bases at J; junction bases unmatched: 0. The CDR3 is 14 residues long. CDR3 DNA sequence: TGTGCCAGCAGTTGGACAGGCTCTGGAAACACCATATATTTT. Its translation: CASSWTGSGNTIYF.

This clone has just one count. The gene calls are TRBV6-2 or TRBV6-3 and TRBJ2-1, with TRBD2 matching 8 bases. V gave up 2 bases and J gave up 9 bases; unmatched junction bases: 3. CDR3 size: 13 residues. Germline V gene sequence: CDR1 MNHEY, CDR2 SVGEGT. The CDR3 loop is CASSYPGGFEQFF. CDR3 nucleotides: TGTGCCAGCAGTTACCCGGGAGGGTTTGAGCAGTTCTTC.

This chain's CDR3 is CASSLAHPHRGLAGDPDTQYF. CDR3 sequence (DNA): TGTGCCAGCAGCTTAGCCCACCCCCATCGTGGACTAGCGGGAGATCCAGATACGCAGTATTTT. The rearrangement uses TRBV7-2 and TRBJ2-3, with 13 bases identical to TRBD2. V shed 0 bases, J shed 4 bases, and the junction held 16 bases outside the gene matches. CDR1 SGHTA and CDR2 FQGNSA come from the germline V gene. This CDR3 comprises 21 residues.

The chain uses TRBV3-1 (or the pseudogene TRBV3-2) and TRBJ2-1; D gene unclear. The CDR3 is 13 residues long. Germline V lookup: CDR1 LGHDT, CDR2 YNNKEL (reference sequence). The germline V and J ends were trimmed by 2 bases and 6 bases, with 8 bases remaining between them. The CDR3 nucleotides read TGTGCCAGCAGCCAAAAATCAAGCAATGAGCAGTTCTTC. Residues: CASSQKSSNEQFF.

This clone was picked up one time. The V gene is TRBV30, the J gene TRBJ2-5; D not certain. The CDR3 is 12 amino acids. Germline CDR1 GTSNPN, CDR2 SVGIG (reference sequence). V dropped 0 bases and J dropped 7 bases, with 9 bases sitting between them. This CDR3 is CAWSVEGRTQYF. CDR3 nucleotide sequence: TGTGCCTGGAGTGTAGAAGGGCGGACCCAGTACTTC. Based on the CDR3 plus reference TRBV30 and TRBJ2-5, the full variable domain is SQTIHQWPATLVQPVGSPLSLECTVEGTSNPNLYWYRQAAGRGLQLLFYSVGIGQISSEVPQNLSASRPQDRQFILSSKKLLLSDSGFYLCAWSVEGRTQYFGPGTRLLVL.

The gene calls are TRBV6-5 and TRBJ1-1; D is perhaps TRBD1 (5 bases). CDR3 length: 15 residues. Germline loops: CDR1 MNHEY, CDR2 SVGAGI. Trimming removed 0 bases at V and 3 bases at J, with 11 bases between. CDR3 sequence reads: CASSYSPGTHTEAFF. In DNA, the CDR3 is TGTGCCAGCAGTTACTCCCCAGGGACTCACACTGAAGCTTTCTTT.

This chain connects TRBV6-2 or TRBV6-3 to TRBJ1-5; 7 nucleotides line up with TRBD1. This CDR3 spans 17 amino acids. Germline assignment: CDR1 MNHEY and CDR2 SVGEGT. J lost 7 bases, V lost 2 bases, and 14 bases had no gene match. The CDR3 is CASSYPVGQPLGQPQHF. The CDR3 DNA is TGTGCCAGCAGTTACCCAGTGGGACAGCCTTTAGGGCAGCCCCAGCATTTT.

This clone was observed a handful of times. The sample has other DNA sequences that encode this CDR3 too. The genes are TRBV7-8 and TRBJ1-5, with a weak D call TRBD1 (6 bases). Germline assignment: CDR1 SGHVS and CDR2 FQNEAQ. CDR3 length equals 15 residues. V shed 4 bases and J shed 0 bases, with 10 bases lying between them. The CDR3 bases are TGTGCCAGCAGCTCCACAGGGTATAGCAATCAGCCCCAGCATTTT. This codes for CASSSTGYSNQPQHF.

The V and J genes are TRBV11-3 and TRBJ2-1; no clear D. This CDR3 region has 15 residues. V was trimmed by 5 bases and J by 4 bases, leaving 15 bases between them. The germline V gene has CDR1 SGHNT and CDR2 YENEEA. The CDR3 loop is CASSLSPIGYNEQFF. The CDR3 coding sequence is TGTGCCAGCAGCCTAAGTCCCATCGGGTACAATGAGCAGTTCTTC.

The CDR3 loop reads CASSIDHLADTDTQYF. DNA of the CDR3: TGTGCCAGTAGTATAGATCACCTAGCGGACACAGATACGCAGTATTTT. The rearrangement uses TRBV19 and TRBJ2-3; 7 positions match TRBD2. This CDR3 is built from 16 residues. Germline CDR1 is LNHDA and CDR2 is SQIVND (reference sequence). With 0 bases clipped from V and 2 bases from J, the junction kept 5 bases outside the gene matches.

The chain combines TRBV7-2 with TRBJ1-2, with D unresolved. Trimming left V 5 bases short and J 8 bases short, with 21 bases between. This CDR3 spans 15 amino acids. From germline, CDR1 is SGHTA and CDR2 FQGNSA. The chain's CDR3 is CASSLVEGMARGYTF. The CDR3, as DNA: TGTGCCAGCAGCCTAGTGGAGGGTATGGCTCGCGGCTACACCTTC.

This chain joins TRBV7-9 and TRBJ2-7, with D possibly being TRBD1 or TRBD2 (7 bases each). CDR3 length: 16 amino acids. The germline V gene has CDR1 SEHNR and CDR2 FQNEAQ (reference sequence). Deletions cut 2 bases from V and 4 bases from J, with 18 bases between. CDR3 amino acids: CASSLPTGEGTYEQYF. DNA of the CDR3: TGTGCCAGCAGCTTACCCACAGGGGAGGGGACTTACGAGCAGTACTTC.

The V and J genes are TRBV7-2 and TRBJ1-1, with TRBD1 matching 10 bases. CDR3 length equals 15 residues. CDR1 and CDR2 from the germline V gene are SGHTA and FQGNSA. The V segment lost 1 base and the J segment 4 bases; nucleotides outside the gene matches: 3. CDR3 loop: CASSLGTGGGTEAFF. Here the CDR3 DNA reads TGTGCCAGCAGCTTAGGGACAGGGGGTGGCACTGAAGCTTTCTTT.

This rearrangement joins TRBV5-1 to TRBJ2-4; 11 bases are shared with TRBD2. Germline loops: CDR1 SGHRS, CDR2 YFSETQ. Unmatched junction bases numbered 8, after V lost 0 bases and J lost 3 bases. This CDR3 comprises 18 residues. The CDR3 is CASSLDSGTSGYKNIQYF. CDR3 nucleotide sequence: TGCGCCAGCAGCTTGGATTCAGGGACTAGCGGATACAAAAACATTCAGTACTTC.

V is TRBV6-4 and J is TRBJ2-2; 8 nucleotides line up with TRBD2. Trimming cost V 0 bases and J 4 bases; bases outside gene matches: 4. The CDR3 loop spans 16 amino acids. The germline V gene encodes CDR1 MRHNA and CDR2 SNTAGT. CDR3 residues: CASSDSASGRTGELFF. The CDR3 coding sequence is TGTGCCAGCAGTGACTCGGCTAGCGGGCGCACCGGGGAGCTGTTTTTT.

The CDR3 reads CASSYSLGHNEQFF. CDR3 sequence (DNA): TGTGCCAGCAGTTACTCCCTAGGTCACAATGAGCAGTTCTTC. The rearrangement links TRBV6-5 to TRBJ2-1, with D uncertain. Per germline, CDR1 MNHEY and CDR2 SVGAGI. V was shortened by 0 bases and J by 5 bases, with 8 bases between the two germline ends. The CDR3 sequence is 14 residues long.

The CDR3 sequence is CASSPKPGLAFSGELFF. CDR3 sequence (DNA): TGTGCCAGCAGCCCTAAACCGGGACTAGCGTTTAGCGGGGAGCTGTTTTTT. This chain connects TRBV2 to TRBJ2-2, with TRBD2 matching 10 bases. Germline values: CDR1 SNHLY, CDR2 FYNNEI. Losses at the gene ends were 6 bases for V and 7 bases for J; bases not matched to a gene: 14. CDR3 length equals 17 residues. The full variable domain, completed using reference TRBV2 and TRBJ2-2, is EPEVTQTPSHQVTQMGQEVILRCVPISNHLYFYWYRQILGQKVEFLVSFYNNEISEKSEIFDDQFSVERPDGSNFTLKIRSTKLEDSAMYFCASSPKPGLAFSGELFFGEGSRLTVL.

The chain employs TRBV2 and TRBJ1-3, with 11 bases identical to TRBD1. The V segment lost 6 bases and the J segment 8 bases; nucleotides outside the gene matches: 6. Germline CDR1 reads SNHLY; CDR2 reads FYNNEI. CDR3 length: 14 amino acids. CDR3 nucleotide sequence: TGTGCCAGCAGAGGACAGGGGGCGGGGTACACCATATATTTT. This sequence encodes CASRGQGAGYTIYF.

V gene TRBV28 combines with J gene TRBJ2-1; 7 bases are shared with TRBD1. With 7 bases clipped from V and 1 base from J, the junction kept 7 bases outside the gene matches. Germline values: CDR1 MDHEN, CDR2 SYDVKM. The CDR3 is 15 residues long. The CDR3 protein is CASTPGTESYNEQFF. CDR3 bases: TGTGCCAGCACCCCCGGGACAGAGTCCTACAATGAGCAGTTCTTC.

The J gene is TRBJ1-6, the V gene TRBV2; D ambiguous. The CDR3 length is 13 residues. Trimming cost V 7 bases and J 8 bases, with 12 bases left between them. The germline CDR1 and CDR2 sequences are SNHLY and FYNNEI. The CDR3 is CASTGVADSPLHF. CDR3 bases: TGTGCCAGCACCGGGGTCGCGGATTCACCCCTCCACTTT. Full variable domain (outside the CDR3, taken from reference TRBV2 and TRBJ1-6): EPEVTQTPSHQVTQMGQEVILRCVPISNHLYFYWYRQILGQKVEFLVSFYNNEISEKSEIFDDQFSVERPDGSNFTLKIRSTKLEDSAMYFCASTGVADSPLHFGNGTRLTVT.

This chain connects TRBV9 to TRBJ2-5, with D perhaps given as TRBD1 or TRBD2 (6 bases each). Germline V gene sequence: CDR1 SGDLS, CDR2 YYNGEE. This CDR3 spans 13 amino acids. The V end lost 4 bases, the J end lost 5 bases, and 12 bases lay between the germline ends. Here the CDR3 DNA reads TGTGCCAGCAGCCCCAGAGGGGGGGAGACCCAGTACTTC. The encoded protein is CASSPRGGETQYF. Combining the CDR3 with reference TRBV9 and TRBJ2-5 gives the whole variable domain DSGVTQTPKHLITATGQRVTLRCSPRSGDLSVYWYQQSLDQGLQFLIQYYNGEERAKGNILERFSAQQFPDLHSELNLSSLELGDSALYFCASSPRGGETQYFGPGTRLLVL.

This clone was detected only once. Written as DNA, the CDR3 is TGCGCCAGCAGCCAAGATAGGGGTCCGGGTCAGCCCCAGCATTTT. Its protein product is CASSQDRGPGQPQHF. This sequence joins TRBV4-3 and TRBJ1-5; D is possibly TRBD1 (5 bases). Per the germline V gene, CDR1 is LGHNA and CDR2 is YSLEER. The CDR3 covers 15 residues. The V end lost 0 bases, the J end lost 6 bases, and 12 bases lay between the germline ends.

The J gene is TRBJ2-2, the V gene TRBV6-2 or TRBV6-3; D is unresolved. The germline gives CDR1 MNHEY, CDR2 SVGEGT. Trimming pared 2 bases from V and 3 bases from J, leaving 16 bases between. There are 17 residues in the CDR3. As DNA, the CDR3 is TGTGCCAGCAGTTACGGCAGGTTAGCTTTGGACACCGGGGAGCTGTTTTTT. Amino acid sequence: CASSYGRLALDTGELFF.

The chain employs TRBV18 and TRBJ2-1, with 11 bases aligning to TRBD2. The CDR3 loop spans 16 amino acids. Germline V gene lookup returns CDR1 KGHSH and CDR2 LQKENI. Trimming took 0 bases from V and 5 from J; bases not matched to a gene: 3. The CDR3 is CASSPPGTSGDNEQFF. CDR3 DNA sequence: TGTGCCAGCTCACCACCGGGGACTAGCGGTGACAATGAGCAGTTCTTC.